This record concerns one T cell receptor (beta chain) sequence. Its antigen is undetermined. PCR used 60 Vbeta primers and 13 Jbeta primers. Some clones are missing from TCRdb's copy, which holds only in-frame ones; the method was immunoSEQ multiplex PCR. The table has over 85,000 clones, about 80% seen once. The data were taken from a study of cytomegalovirus exposure and HLA in healthy donors. Whole-study results and caveats: A later analysis linked a missense DCLRE1C variant to TCR beta V- and J-gene trimming. The study labeled roughly 160 TCR beta chains cytomegalovirus-associated. Highly shared variants forming one cluster were likely a sequencing artifact.

Germline-derived CDR1 and CDR2 are ENHRY and SYGVKD. J was trimmed by 4 bases and V by 1 base; bases with no gene match: 6. The CDR3 length is 16 residues. The sample comprised PBMCs. This clonotype was sampled from a female donor in good health and CMV-seropositive. This sequence joins TRBV10-3 and TRBJ2-2; TRBD2 matches at 7 bases. CDR3 sequence: CAISELSGGSTGELFF. CDR3 nucleotide sequence: TGTGCCATCAGTGAGTTGAGTGGCGGGAGCACCGGGGAGCTGTTTTTT.